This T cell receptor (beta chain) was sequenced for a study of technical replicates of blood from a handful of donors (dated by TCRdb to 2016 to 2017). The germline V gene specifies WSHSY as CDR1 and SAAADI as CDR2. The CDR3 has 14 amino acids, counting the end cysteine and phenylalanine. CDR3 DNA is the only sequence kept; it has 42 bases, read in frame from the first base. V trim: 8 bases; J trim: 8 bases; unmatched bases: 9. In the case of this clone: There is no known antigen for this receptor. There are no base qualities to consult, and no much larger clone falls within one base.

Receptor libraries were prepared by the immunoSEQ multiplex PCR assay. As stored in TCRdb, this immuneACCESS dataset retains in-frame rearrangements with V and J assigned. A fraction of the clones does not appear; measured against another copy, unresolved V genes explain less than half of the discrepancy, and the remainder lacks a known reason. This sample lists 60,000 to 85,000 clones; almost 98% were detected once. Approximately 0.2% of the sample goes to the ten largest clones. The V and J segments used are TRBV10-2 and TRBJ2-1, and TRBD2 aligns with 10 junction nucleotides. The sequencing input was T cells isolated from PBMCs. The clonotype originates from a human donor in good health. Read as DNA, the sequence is TGCGCCAGCTGCCTAGCGGGGGCGGTCTATGAGCAGTTCTTC. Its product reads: CASCLAGAVYEQFF.